This TCR beta chain came from a study of blood T cell repertoires in COVID-19. Study information: Sites across the United States, Italy and Spain contributed samples from acute and convalescent COVID-19. PBMCs, B-cell-depleted T cells, or T cells were the source of the cDNA or gDNA that made up the material.

Data came from immunoSEQ multiplex PCR; TCRdb stores just in-frame clones and leaves some out. The sample shows around 65,000 clones, roughly 80% of them seen only once. This clone turned up a few times. CDR1 is SGHRS, CDR2 YFSETQ, per germline. Trimming took 3 bases from V and 6 from J; bases not matched to a gene: 4. This CDR3 region has 15 residues. The sequence came from a human donor in a cohort sampled during active COVID-19. J is TRBJ1-6 and V is TRBV5-1, with 9 nucleotides matching TRBD1. Sequencing was carried out using peripheral blood. Here the CDR3 reads CASSSGDRANSPLHF. The CDR3 coding sequence is TGCGCCAGCAGCTCTGGGGACAGGGCTAATTCACCCCTCCACTTT.